Below, one T cell receptor beta chain is given with its context. This clonotype was seen a few times. Its recognized antigen is unknown. Nothing much larger sits one base from this clone, and base qualities are not available. This sample was taken from a study of CD8 T cells in ankylosing spondylitis (dated by TCRdb to about 2017). About the investigation overall: To find TCR variants linked to disease, the study profiled T cell receptor beta repertoires in ankylosing spondylitis patients and healthy donors. The whole study cohort included about a hundred healthy donors and about two dozen ankylosing spondylitis patients. Samples of peripheral blood were taken, and for ankylosing spondylitis patients, synovial fluid was collected as well.

TCRdb records Illumina HiSeq 2500 as the sequencer. TCR beta libraries were prepared by quantitative 5'-RACE with molecular barcodes. The study's processing was this. Disease-linked TCR variants were identified with a new computational method built on a probabilistic model of VDJ rearrangement. The public reads were run again by TCRdb, first through fastp at Q25 and then through MiXCR, and only productive beta chains were kept. Each record represents a unique CDR3 protein, reported with the most common genes and DNA among its rows. These V and J calls originate from TCRdb's pipeline instead of the authors' own analysis. The sample records some 140,000 distinct CDR3 sequences, roughly 8.4% of which are singletons. The ten largest clones represent more than 7% of the sample. Reading from cysteine to phenylalanine, the CDR3 counts 14 amino acids. Solely the CDR3 DNA is kept, with 42 bases framed from the first base. Per the germline V gene (reference sequence), SEHNR is the CDR1 and FQNEAQ is the CDR2. The V and J ends are trimmed by 1 base and 2 bases, leaving 8 bases between them.

For each ankylosing spondylitis patient, the synovial fluid sample was matched to a blood sample from that same patient. Paper-wide results and their limitations: A TCR beta motif made up of several highly homologous amino acid variants appeared to be characteristic of blood from ankylosing spondylitis patients. Some of the motif variants had been reported before in the synovial fluid and blood of reactive arthritis patients, a finding that suggests common disease-initiation mechanisms. A CD8+ phenotype was shown by the disease-linked clones, which were found at relatively low frequencies in peripheral blood. According to the report, matched synovial fluid samples from ankylosing spondylitis patients were significantly enriched for the disease-linked clones.

The sample was synovial fluid, either unsorted or a sorted T cell fraction (not recorded which). This sequence uses TRBV7-9 and TRBJ2-5; no D gene call is confident. The TCR was taken from a male donor with ankylosing spondylitis. CDR3 reads: CASSLGISQETQYF. The DNA reads TGTGCCAGCAGCTTAGGTATATCGCAAGAGACCCAGTACTTC.